This TCR beta chain comes out of a study of shared clonotypes between healthy human individuals. CDR1 is SGDLS, CDR2 YYNGEE, per germline. V lost 3 bases and J 8 bases, leaving 9 bases between the germline ends. This CDR3 spans 12 amino acids. TCRdb's copy holds only in-frame clones and misses some; the assay was immunoSEQ multiplex PCR. Of roughly 480,000 clones in the sample, about 80% were seen once. This sequence originates from a woman aged 40 to 50 in good health. Some clones in this sample may be carry-over from other donors' samples. Sequencing was performed on PBMCs. J is TRBJ2-1 and V is TRBV9; D gene uncertain. The CDR3 sequence is CASSATWDEQFF. The CDR3 DNA sequence: TGTGCCAGCAGCGCTACATGGGATGAGCAGTTCTTC.